This TCR beta chain is from a study of shared clonotypes between healthy human individuals. Across the study: Plates per donor: three CD4 naive, three CD4 memory, two CD8 naive, one CD8 memory. The study's findings and limits: Generally, estimated richness proved larger in naive subsets than it did in memory subsets.

For this clone: The antigen remains undetermined.

Profiling relied on immunoSEQ multiplex PCR, and the TCRdb table lists in-frame clones only, not all of them. The sample includes 550,000 to 800,000 clones, over 65% of them seen just once. The germline V gene encodes CDR1 LNHDA and CDR2 SQIVND (reference sequence). The V gene lost 5 bases and the J gene lost 6 bases, with 14 bases spanning the gap. This CDR3 comprises 14 residues. Material: memory CD4+ T cells sorted from blood. As to subset: CD45RA-negative fraction. This receptor was identified in a woman aged 25-40 years in good health. J is TRBJ1-5 and V is TRBV19; D is unresolved. The CDR3: CASSPYSGFQPQHF. The CDR3 nucleotides read TGTGCCAGTAGTCCCTATAGTGGGTTTCAGCCCCAGCATTTT.